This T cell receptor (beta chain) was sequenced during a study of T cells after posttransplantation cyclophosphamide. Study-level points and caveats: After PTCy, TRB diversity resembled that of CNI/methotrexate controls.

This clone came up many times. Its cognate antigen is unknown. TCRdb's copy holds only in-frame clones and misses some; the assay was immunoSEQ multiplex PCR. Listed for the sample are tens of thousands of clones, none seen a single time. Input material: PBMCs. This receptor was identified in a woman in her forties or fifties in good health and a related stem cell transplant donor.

The CDR3 spells CASSSTTGARGGYTF. The DNA for the CDR3 is TGTGCCAGCAGCTCTACTACGGGTGCTCGGGGAGGCTACACCTTC. The J gene is TRBJ1-2, the V gene TRBV5-4, with D hard to call. The germline V and J ends were trimmed by 3 bases and 8 bases, with 20 bases remaining between them. The germline CDR1 and CDR2 sequences are SGHNT and YYREEE (reference sequence). This CDR3 comprises 15 residues.